This record covers a single T cell receptor (beta chain). TCRdb itself ran the RT-PCR reads through MiXCR, one entry per CDR3 protein. The repertoire holds over 350,000 distinct CDR3 sequences, with around 15% as singletons. The data were taken from a study of patients and donors after allogeneic stem cell transplantation. This CDR3 has 14 amino acids. The ends lost 7 bases at V and 8 bases at J; junction bases unmatched: 10. The V gene's germline CDR1 is MNHNS and CDR2 SASEGT. The sequenced sample consisted of blood, either unsorted or a sorted T cell fraction (not recorded which). The J gene is TRBJ2-1, the V gene TRBV6-1; TRBD1 agrees at 8 bases. This clonotype was obtained from a human donor who was either an allogeneic HSCT recipient or a stem cell or donor lymphocyte infusion donor (not recorded which). It is not recorded whose cells these are; they may come from a transplant donor. The CDR3 protein is CASNRQGNNDEQFF. CDR3 coding DNA: TGTGCCAGCAACAGACAGGGGAACAATGATGAGCAGTTCTTC.